This T cell receptor (beta chain) was found in a study of blood T cell repertoires in COVID-19. Here immunoSEQ multiplex PCR was the method, and the copy in TCRdb shows in-frame clones only, minus some. The sample holds around 300,000 clones; about 85% are singletons and the top ten take 3%. Germline V gives CDR1 SGHRS, CDR2 YFSETQ. The CDR3 has 14 amino acids. V trimming: 4 bases; J trimming: 4 bases; junction bases outside the gene matches: 7. The sequence came from a woman aged 50 to 65 who had recovered from COVID-19. Sequenced input: PBMCs or T cells enriched from blood (not recorded which). This chain uses TRBV5-1 with TRBJ1-2; 7 nucleotides line up with TRBD1. As DNA, the CDR3 is TGCGCCAGCAGCCCCGGACAGGCCATCTATGGCTACACCTTC. This sequence encodes CASSPGQAIYGYTF. Based on the CDR3 plus reference TRBV5-1 and TRBJ1-2, the full variable domain is KAGVTQTPRYLIKTRGQQVTLSCSPISGHRSVSWYQQTPGQGLQFLFEYFSETQRNKGNFPGRFSGRQFSNSRSEMNVSTLELGDSALYLCASSPGQAIYGYTFGSGTRLTVV.